These 8 T cell receptor beta chains originate from one sample sequenced in a study of graft-versus-host responses after intestinal transplantation. Produced via immunoSEQ multiplex PCR; TCRdb's table is partial and in-frame only. This table has under 150,000 clones, more than 80% appearing once. These receptors' targets are unknown. Sequencing used unstimulated CD4+ T cells sorted from spleen or lymph node cells, obtained before intestinal transplant. These receptors were collected from a human donor who received an intestinal transplant.

The J gene is TRBJ1-2, the V gene TRBV28, with unresolved D. The CDR3 runs 13 residues. Trimming cost V 6 bases and J 3 bases, with 11 bases left between them. Germline values: CDR1 MDHEN, CDR2 SYDVKM. The CDR3 DNA is TGTGCCAGCAGCTCGGACGGGTACTATGGCTACACCTTC. It translates to CASSSDGYYGYTF.

The V gene is TRBV11-3, the J gene TRBJ1-5; D call uncertain. The V end was cut by 5 bases, the J end by 8 bases, with 13 bases between. CDR1 SGHNT and CDR2 YENEEA come from the germline V gene. The CDR3 length is 13 residues. The CDR3 nucleotides are TGTGCCAGCAGCCTCAATACAATCGAGCCCCAGCATTTT. It encodes CASSLNTIEPQHF.

The gene calls are TRBV2 and TRBJ1-3; TRBD1 agrees at 8 bases. This CDR3 contains 14 residues. CDR1 is SNHLY and CDR2 is FYNNEI in the germline V gene. Trimming at V came to 6 bases and at J to 3 bases, leaving 4 bases not matched to a gene. CDR3 sequence (DNA): TGTGCCAGCAGAATTGACAGGGGTGGAAACACCATATATTTT. This translates into CASRIDRGGNTIYF.

The chain joins TRBV5-4 to TRBJ2-1; 9 bases agree with TRBD1. Per germline, CDR1 SGHNT and CDR2 YYREEE (reference sequence). This CDR3 has 15 residues. V dropped 4 bases and J dropped 5; count of bases not matched to a gene: 7. The chain's CDR3 is CASSLGTGSHNEQFF. CDR3 bases: TGTGCCAGCAGCCTAGGGACAGGGAGCCACAATGAGCAGTTCTTC.

The chain uses TRBV6-1 and TRBJ1-5; no firm D call. Trimming took 9 bases from V and 5 from J, leaving 14 bases between them. This CDR3 has 13 residues. From germline, CDR1 is MNHNS and CDR2 SASEGT. CDR3 coding DNA: TGTGCCAGTGGCTATATTGTGGATCAGCCCCAGCATTTT. Translated: CASGYIVDQPQHF.

The J gene is TRBJ1-6, the V gene TRBV6-1, with D possibly being TRBD1 (5 bases). CDR1 MNHNS and CDR2 SASEGT come from the germline V gene. With 9 bases removed from V and 9 bases from J, the gap between germline ends came to 18 bases. The CDR3 extends over 14 amino acids. CDR3 loop: CASKTDSHGSPLHF. CDR3 DNA sequence: TGTGCCAGTAAAACCGACAGCCACGGTTCACCCCTCCACTTT.

The CDR3 spells CASSAQGQGSGYTF. DNA of the CDR3: TGTGCCAGCAGTGCCCAGGGACAGGGTAGTGGCTACACCTTC. The genes are TRBV2 and TRBJ1-2; 9 positions agree with TRBD1. Germline loops: CDR1 SNHLY, CDR2 FYNNEI. V lost 4 bases and J lost 7; bases outside the gene matches: 7. This CDR3 has 14 amino acids.

The genes are TRBV5-1 and TRBJ2-2; D remains ambiguous. Trimming took 0 bases from V and 5 from J, leaving 8 bases between them. Looked up from germline, CDR1 is SGHRS and CDR2 is YFSETQ. CDR3 length: 14 amino acids. DNA for the CDR3: TGCGCCAGCAGCTTGGAAGATCAGACCGGGGAGCTGTTTTTT. Amino acids: CASSLEDQTGELFF. The full variable domain, in which reference TRBV5-1 and TRBJ2-2 provide the parts outside the CDR3, is KAGVTQTPRYLIKTRGQQVTLSCSPISGHRSVSWYQQTPGQGLQFLFEYFSETQRNKGNFPGRFSGRQFSNSRSEMNVSTLELGDSALYLCASSLEDQTGELFFGEGSRLTVL.